These 11 T cell receptor beta chains came from one sample sequenced in a study of OX40 agonist ivuxolimab in advanced cancers. Only in-frame clones appear in the TCRdb table, and some are missing; sequencing was by immunoSEQ multiplex PCR. The data contain under 55,000 clones, more than 80% of them singletons. The sequenced sample was CD4+ or CD8+ T cells sorted from blood, obtained in a trial of the OX40 agonist ivuxolimab. These receptors were taken from an adult with an advanced solid tumor such as melanoma, head and neck, liver or kidney cancer.

The rearrangement joins TRBV19 to TRBJ1-2; the D gene is possibly TRBD1 (5 bases). Deletions cut 6 bases from V and 4 bases from J, with 12 bases between. The CDR3 is made up of 13 amino acids. Germline-derived CDR1 and CDR2 are LNHDA and SQIVND (reference sequence). CDR3 bases: TGTGCCAGTAGCCACAGGAACCTCTATGGCTACACCTTC. Its protein is CASSHRNLYGYTF. The full variable domain, completed using reference TRBV19 and TRBJ1-2, is DGGITQSPKYLFRKEGQNVTLSCEQNLNHDAMYWYRQDPGQGLRLIYYSQIVNDFQKGDIAEGYSVSREKKESFPLTVTSAQKNPTAFYLCASSHRNLYGYTFGSGTRLTVV.

The chain employs TRBV7-6 and TRBJ1-3; D is perhaps TRBD1 (5 bases). The germline CDR1 and CDR2 sequences are SGHVS and FNYEAQ. The CDR3 extends over 15 amino acids. V was trimmed by 5 bases and J by 1 base, leaving 12 bases between them. The CDR3 reads CASSGGGPSGNTIYF. The CDR3, as DNA: TGTGCCAGCAGCGGGGGAGGGCCATCTGGAAACACCATATATTTT.

The chain employs TRBV7-6 and TRBJ2-7; D ambiguous. V was pared by 4 bases and J by 6 bases, with 10 bases between. The CDR3 is 12 residues long. Germline V gene lookup returns CDR1 SGHVS and CDR2 FNYEAQ. CDR3 DNA sequence: TGTGCCAGCAGCTCACCCCAATTCGAGCAGTACTTC. Encoded protein: CASSSPQFEQYF.

The genes are TRBV7-3 and TRBJ2-1; 8 nucleotides line up with TRBD2. The J segment lost 7 bases and the V segment lost 4 bases, leaving 12 bases of the junction unmatched. The CDR3 spans 16 residues. The germline CDR1 and CDR2 sequences are SGHTA and FQGTGA. In DNA, the CDR3 is TGTGCCAGCAGCTCCGGACTAGCAATGAGGGAGAATGAGCAGTTCTTC. Protein: CASSSGLAMRENEQFF. The full variable domain, with the rest looked up from reference TRBV7-3 and TRBJ2-1, is GAGVSQTPSNKVTEKGKYVELRCDPISGHTALYWYRQSLGQGPEFLIYFQGTGAADDSGLPNDRFFAVRPEGSVSTLKIQRTERGDSAVYLCASSSGLAMRENEQFFGPGTRLTVL.

The chain carries TRBV19 and TRBJ1-1, with D possibly being TRBD1 (5 bases). Trimming shortened V by 11 bases and J by 0 bases, and 10 bases separated the two germline ends. The germline V gene has CDR1 LNHDA and CDR2 SQIVND (reference sequence). CDR3 size: 12 residues. The CDR3 region is CACQGVNTEAFF. The DNA for the CDR3 is TGTGCCTGCCAAGGGGTGAACACTGAAGCTTTCTTT.

The rearrangement joins TRBV29-1 to TRBJ2-1; a weak D match, TRBD2 (7 bases). Germline V gives CDR1 SQVTM, CDR2 ANQGSEA. The CDR3 loop spans 15 amino acids. V shed 8 bases and J shed 9 bases, with 26 bases lying between them. CDR3 amino acids: CSSSTGAGVGGEQFF. The CDR3 region has the DNA TGCAGCTCTTCGACGGGTGCGGGAGTAGGGGGTGAGCAGTTCTTC.

This clone was counted between two and nine times. The rearrangement uses TRBV7-2 and TRBJ1-2; D gene unclear. CDR3 length: 16 amino acids. Deletions cut 6 bases from V and 8 bases from J, with 25 bases between. Germline V gives CDR1 SGHTA, CDR2 FQGNSA. The CDR3 reads CASSTTLTPPSKGYTF. CDR3 bases: TGTGCCAGCAGTACAACCTTGACGCCACCCTCGAAAGGCTACACCTTC.

J is TRBJ2-1 and V is TRBV7-8, with unresolved D. Germline CDR1 is SGHVS and CDR2 is FQNEAQ. The CDR3 covers 12 residues. V was trimmed by 7 bases and J by 6 bases, leaving 10 bases between them. The CDR3, as DNA: TGTGCCAGCACCGGACGGCTCAATGAGCAGTTCTTC. It yields the protein CASTGRLNEQFF.

This rearrangement joins TRBV25-1 to TRBJ2-2, with 8 bases lining up with TRBD1. The CDR3 contains 15 residues. Germline assignment: CDR1 MGHDK and CDR2 SYGVNS. J gave up 3 bases and V 6 bases, and 6 bases lay outside the gene matches. The CDR3 nucleotides read TGTGCCAGCAGCGATGGGACAGGACACACCGGGGAGCTGTTTTTT. It specifies CASSDGTGHTGELFF.

Only a few counts were recorded for this clone. The gene calls are TRBV5-1 and TRBJ2-1; no clear D. This CDR3 contains 12 residues. Germline loops: CDR1 SGHRS, CDR2 YFSETQ. V lost 4 bases to trimming and J lost 5 bases, with 7 bases between them. CDR3 in amino acids: CASSDSHNEQFF. The CDR3 region has the DNA TGCGCCAGCAGCGACTCTCACAATGAGCAGTTCTTC.

This clone appeared a single time. V usage is TRBV4-1 and J usage is TRBJ2-5; no clear D gene. V was shortened by 0 bases and J by 7 bases, with 6 bases between the two germline ends. The CDR3 covers 12 residues. In germline, CDR1 is MGHRA, CDR2 YSYEKL. The chain's CDR3 is CASSQDPGTQYF. The CDR3 DNA reads as TGCGCCAGCAGCCAAGATCCGGGGACCCAGTACTTC.